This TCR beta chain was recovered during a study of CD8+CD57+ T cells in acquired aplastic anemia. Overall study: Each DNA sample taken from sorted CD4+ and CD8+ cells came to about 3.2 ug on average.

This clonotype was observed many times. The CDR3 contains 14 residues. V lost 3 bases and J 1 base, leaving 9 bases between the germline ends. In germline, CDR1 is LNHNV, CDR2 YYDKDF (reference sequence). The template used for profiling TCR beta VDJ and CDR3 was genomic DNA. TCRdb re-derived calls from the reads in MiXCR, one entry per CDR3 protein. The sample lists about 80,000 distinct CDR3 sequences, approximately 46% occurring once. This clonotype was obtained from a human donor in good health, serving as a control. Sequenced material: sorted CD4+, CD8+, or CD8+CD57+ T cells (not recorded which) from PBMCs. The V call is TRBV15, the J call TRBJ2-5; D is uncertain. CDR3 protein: CATSRGSSQETQYF. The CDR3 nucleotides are TGTGCCACCAGCAGGGGCTCCAGCCAAGAGACCCAGTACTTC.